These 10 T cell receptor beta chains originate from one sample sequenced in a study of blood T cell repertoires in COVID-19. Data came from immunoSEQ multiplex PCR; TCRdb stores just in-frame clones and leaves some out. The sample has some 150,000 clones; almost 80% are singletons. The sequencing sample was made of peripheral blood. The receptors stem from a man aged 45-60 years with active or convalescent COVID-19.

The chain employs TRBV10-3 and TRBJ1-1, with D possibly being TRBD1 (6 bases). There are 14 residues in the CDR3. Germline assignment: CDR1 ENHRY and CDR2 SYGVKD. Trimming removed 6 bases at V and 1 base at J, with 12 bases between. The CDR3 here is CAIRGHFGNTEAFF. CDR3 coding DNA: TGTGCCATCAGGGGACATTTTGGGAACACTGAAGCTTTCTTT.

The table lists this clone with a few counts. The V and J genes are TRBV29-1 and TRBJ1-4; D remains ambiguous. The germline CDR1 and CDR2 sequences are SQVTM and ANQGSEA. The CDR3 contains 12 residues. V dropped 6 bases and J dropped 4 bases, with 9 bases sitting between them. CDR3 DNA: TGCAGCGTAGTGACTTTTAATGAAAAACTGTTTTTT. Protein sequence: CSVVTFNEKLFF.

The chain is built from TRBV24-1 and TRBJ2-1, with a tentative D call TRBD2 (5 bases). The CDR3 covers 12 residues. Germline CDR1 reads KGHDR; CDR2 reads SFDVKD. The V end lost 6 bases, the J end lost 10 bases, and 12 bases lay between the germline ends. CDR3 region: CATSSAGGEQFF. The CDR3, as DNA: TGTGCCACCAGTTCCGCGGGTGGCGAGCAGTTCTTC.

The chain uses TRBV25-1 and TRBJ2-5; 7 bases fit TRBD1. This CDR3 region has 16 residues. Germline CDR1 reads MGHDK; CDR2 reads SYGVNS. The V segment lost 5 bases and the J segment 3 bases; nucleotides outside the gene matches: 12. The CDR3 is CASSPRGQWAKETQYF. Here the CDR3 DNA reads TGTGCCAGCAGTCCCCGGGGACAGTGGGCTAAAGAGACCCAGTACTTC.

V usage is TRBV19 and J usage is TRBJ2-1; 10 bases fit TRBD2. Germline CDR1 LNHDA, CDR2 SQIVND (reference sequence). V lost 6 bases, J lost 10 bases, and 9 bases stayed unmatched. The CDR3 is 14 residues long. The CDR3 DNA reads TGTGCCAGTAGCTACCCGGGACTAGCGTGGGAGCAGTTCTTC. This translates into CASSYPGLAWEQFF.

A single count supports this clone. The chain employs TRBV20-1 and TRBJ2-7, with 8 bases lining up with TRBD2. V gave up 3 bases and J gave up 4 bases; unmatched junction bases: 11. The CDR3 has 15 residues. Germline CDR1 is DFQATT and CDR2 is SNEGSKA (reference sequence). The CDR3 sequence: CSASKSGLVGYEQYF. The CDR3, as DNA: TGCAGTGCTAGTAAATCGGGACTAGTGGGGTACGAGCAGTACTTC.

The V and J genes are TRBV6-1 and TRBJ2-1; D is undetermined. V dropped 1 base and J dropped 5 bases, with 6 bases sitting between them. CDR1 and CDR2 (germline): MNHNS, SASEGT. The CDR3 runs 13 residues. CDR3 protein: CASSEELHNEQFF. The CDR3 DNA sequence: TGTGCCAGCAGTGAAGAACTCCACAATGAGCAGTTCTTC.

This clone was detected once. The genes are TRBV15 and TRBJ1-3; D is unclear. The germline CDR1 and CDR2 sequences are LNHNV and YYDKDF (reference sequence). The length of the CDR3 is 16 residues. With 0 bases removed from V and 2 bases from J, the gap between germline ends came to 11 bases. CDR3 sequence: CATSRDLGGTGNTIYF. The CDR3 coding sequence is TGTGCCACCAGCAGAGATTTGGGAGGGACTGGAAACACCATATATTTT.

This chain joins TRBV6-5 and TRBJ2-5; 10 bases agree with TRBD1. Losses at the gene ends were 8 bases for V and 4 bases for J; bases not matched to a gene: 7. The germline gives CDR1 MNHEY, CDR2 SVGAGI. This CDR3 has 14 amino acids. CDR3 sequence reads: CASGWDRGLETQYF. The CDR3 DNA sequence: TGTGCCAGCGGCTGGGACAGGGGTTTAGAGACCCAGTACTTC.

The V call is TRBV27, the J call TRBJ2-3, with D maybe TRBD2 (5 bases). Germline CDR1 reads MNHEY; CDR2 reads SMNVEV (reference sequence). The CDR3 spans 14 residues. V dropped 5 bases and J dropped 2 bases, with 11 bases sitting between them. For the CDR3, the DNA is TGTGCCAGCAGTCCAGACTATAACACAGATACGCAGTATTTT. As protein: CASSPDYNTDTQYF.